This T cell receptor beta chain was observed in a study of blood T cells in healthy people across ages. CDR3 length: 18 residues. Germline V gene data show CDR1 as MNHNS and CDR2 as SASEGT. V dropped 0 bases and J dropped 0 bases, with 15 bases sitting between them. Whole-study results and caveats: Observed TCR beta diversity showed a strong correlation with the percentage of naive T cells as measured by flow cytometry.

This clonotype turned up a few times. Its antigen is unknown. PBMCs were isolated at a quantity of at least 6 million per sample. Combining a sample-barcoded 5' primer with a J-beta primer mix, a second PCR ran for roughly 6 to 12 cycles. One entry per CDR3 protein results from TCRdb running MiXCR on the 5' RACE reads. The sample has 1.5 million to 1.8 million distinct CDR3 sequences; roughly two fifths are singletons. The sample comprised blood. This receptor was identified in a woman younger than 30 in good health. The rearrangement uses TRBV6-1 and TRBJ2-1, with D hard to call. The CDR3 reads CASSEARGAGYSYNEQFF. The CDR3, as DNA: TGTGCCAGCAGTGAAGCGCGAGGAGCTGGCTACTCCTACAATGAGCAGTTCTTC.